A single sample is the source of the 11 T cell receptor beta chains below, sequenced in a study of blood T cells in healthy people across ages. Primed by a sample-barcoded 5' primer and a J-beta primer mix, a second PCR proceeded for 7 to 11 cycles. MiXCR, run by TCRdb on the 5' RACE reads, gives a single entry per CDR3 protein. The table has about 830,000 distinct CDR3 sequences, 58% seen once. Sequences were obtained from blood. The receptors originated from a man younger than 40 in good health.

Note on this clonotype: A single base separates this from a much larger clone, so it may be a read error. V and J are TRBV6-6 and TRBJ2-1; 14 bases map to TRBD2. Trimming at V came to 6 bases and at J to 13 bases, leaving 14 bases not matched to a gene. This CDR3 is 16 amino acids long. The germline V gene has CDR1 MNHNY and CDR2 SVGAGI (reference sequence). This chain's CDR3 is CASSLGTSGRVETQFF. The CDR3 DNA reads TGTGCCAGCAGCCTCGGGACTAGCGGGAGAGTAGAGACCCAGTTCTTC.

This clonotype was picked up a small number of times. The gene calls are TRBV6-6 and TRBJ2-5; D perhaps matches TRBD2 (7 bases). CDR1 MNHNY and CDR2 SVGAGI come from the germline V gene (reference sequence). V was pared by 5 bases and J by 9 bases, with 16 bases between. This CDR3 has 13 residues. CDR3 nucleotides: TGTGCCAGCAGTGGGGGGGCCTTTAGGGCCCAGTACTTC. This translates into CASSGGAFRAQYF.

The rearrangement links TRBV4-2 to TRBJ1-1; a possible D gene is TRBD1 (6 bases). V was cut by 3 bases and J by 1 base, with 12 bases left in between. The CDR3 sequence is 15 residues long. Germline V gene sequence: CDR1 LGHNA, CDR2 YNFKEQ. The CDR3 spells CASSQADSRNTEAFF. The CDR3 DNA is TGTGCCAGCAGCCAGGCGGACAGCCGGAACACTGAAGCTTTCTTT.

The chain uses TRBV7-2 and TRBJ2-3; no clear D. With 4 bases removed from V and 2 bases from J, the gap between germline ends came to 13 bases. Germline V gives CDR1 SGHTA, CDR2 FQGNSA. This CDR3 contains 15 residues. CDR3 in amino acids: CASSSRYWDTDTQYF. The CDR3, as DNA: TGTGCCAGCAGCTCGAGATATTGGGACACAGATACGCAGTATTTT. The full variable domain, in which reference TRBV7-2 and TRBJ2-3 provide the parts outside the CDR3, is GAGVSQSPSNKVTEKGKDVELRCDPISGHTALYWYRQSLGQGLEFLIYFQGNSAPDKSGLPSDRFSAERTGGSVSTLTIQRTQQEDSAVYLCASSSRYWDTDTQYFGPGTRLTVL.

In this sample, this clonotype turned up a few times. The chain joins TRBV20-1 to TRBJ1-5; 9 nucleotides align to TRBD1. This CDR3 spans 15 amino acids. V shed 3 bases and J 6 bases; nucleotides not matched to a gene: 9. The germline CDR1 and CDR2 sequences are DFQATT and SNEGSKA (reference sequence). In nucleotides, the CDR3 is TGCAGTGCTAGTAGCGGGACAGGGAGGTTTCAGCCCCAGCATTTT. It is translated as CSASSGTGRFQPQHF.

The chain joins TRBV2 to TRBJ2-5; possibly TRBD2 for D (5 bases). CDR1 and CDR2 from the germline V gene are SNHLY and FYNNEI. V lost 5 bases, J lost 0 bases, and 10 bases lay in between. This CDR3 region has 14 residues. The DNA of the CDR3 is TGTGCCAGCAGTTGGACTGGGTACCAAGAGACCCAGTACTTC. This encodes CASSWTGYQETQYF.

The chain has TRBV20-1 and TRBJ2-4; perhaps D is TRBD1 or TRBD2 (6 bases each). Germline V gives CDR1 DFQATT, CDR2 SNEGSKA (reference sequence). The CDR3 length is 13 residues. V lost 6 bases to trimming and J lost 8 bases, with 17 bases between them. The CDR3 protein is CSAGGGIGDIQYF. The CDR3 region has the DNA TGCAGTGCCGGAGGGGGGATCGGGGACATTCAGTACTTC.

This clonotype appeared a few times. The gene calls are TRBV5-1 and TRBJ2-7; perhaps TRBD2 as D (5 bases). With 0 bases removed from V and 0 bases from J, the gap between germline ends came to 13 bases. This CDR3 region has 16 residues. Germline V gene data show CDR1 as SGHRS and CDR2 as YFSETQ. CDR3 amino acids: CASSLDLGDLSYEQYF. In DNA form, the CDR3 reads TGCGCCAGCAGCTTGGACCTCGGGGATCTCTCCTACGAGCAGTACTTC.

V is TRBV20-1 and J is TRBJ2-5; 7 bases line up with TRBD2. V shed 0 bases and J 0 bases; nucleotides not matched to a gene: 7. The length of the CDR3 is 16 residues. Germline CDR1 reads DFQATT; CDR2 reads SNEGSKA (reference sequence). The CDR3, as DNA: TGCAGTGCTAGAGAAAGACTAGCCCCGTACCAAGAGACCCAGTACTTC. Translated, it gives CSARERLAPYQETQYF.

The rearrangement links TRBV12-3 or TRBV12-4 to TRBJ1-5, with no clear D. The CDR3 loop spans 13 amino acids. V lost 5 bases and J lost 4, with 9 bases in between. The CDR3 reads CASSPEWNQPQHF. The CDR3 DNA reads TGTGCCAGCAGTCCCGAATGGAATCAGCCCCAGCATTTT.

This chain links TRBV20-1 with TRBJ1-2, with D perhaps matching TRBD1 (5 bases). The CDR3 runs 12 residues. V lost 3 bases to trimming and J lost 7 bases, with 12 bases between them. Germline V CDR1 and CDR2: DFQATT, SNEGSKA (reference sequence). The CDR3 region is CSARQGYGGYTF. The CDR3, as DNA: TGCAGTGCTAGGCAGGGTTATGGTGGCTACACCTTC.